Listed here are 15 T cell receptor beta chains from one sample, sequenced in a study of cytomegalovirus exposure and HLA in healthy donors. With 60 Vbeta and 13 Jbeta primers, the PCR was carried out. Libraries were prepared by immunoSEQ multiplex PCR; TCRdb keeps only in-frame clonotypes and omits some of them. The sample lists fewer than 300,000 clones; about nine tenths were seen once. Sequenced input: PBMCs. Receptors originate from a man aged 35 to 55 in good health and CMV-seropositive.

The rearrangement uses TRBV5-8 and TRBJ2-3, with 11 nucleotides matching TRBD2. CDR3 length: 17 residues. V dropped 0 bases and J dropped 4; count of bases not matched to a gene: 7. CDR1 and CDR2 from the germline V gene are SGHTS and YDEGEE. The CDR3 here is CASSLAIAGGQADTQYF. CDR3 sequence (DNA): TGTGCCAGCAGCTTGGCCATAGCGGGAGGGCAGGCAGATACGCAGTATTTT.

V gene TRBV30 combines with J gene TRBJ2-7; a weak D match, TRBD2 (5 bases). There are 14 residues in the CDR3. V was shortened by 1 base and J by 6 bases, with 16 bases between the two germline ends. Germline CDR1 reads GTSNPN; CDR2 reads SVGIG (reference sequence). Here the CDR3 reads CAWSGASNPTEQYF. As DNA, the CDR3 is TGTGCCTGGAGTGGGGCTAGCAATCCCACCGAGCAGTACTTC.

On this clone: A junction end diverges from the germline sequence, so it may reflect a read error. The V gene is TRBV7-9, the J gene TRBJ2-1; no firm D call. This CDR3 is built from 12 residues. Germline V gene data show CDR1 as SEHNR and CDR2 as FQNEAQ (reference sequence). In nucleotides, the CDR3 is TGTTCCAGCAGCTTAATCCGGAATGAGCAGTTCTTC. Amino acids: CSSSLIRNEQFF.

The sample holds one count of this clone. The V gene is TRBV27, the J gene TRBJ1-3; weak D call: TRBD1 (5 bases). In germline, CDR1 is MNHEY, CDR2 SMNVEV (reference sequence). The CDR3 extends over 15 amino acids. Deletions cut 6 bases from V and 3 bases from J, with 15 bases between. The CDR3 reads CASSPARADGNTIYF. The CDR3 bases are TGTGCCAGCAGCCCGGCCAGGGCGGATGGAAACACCATATATTTT.

CDR3 sequence (DNA): TGTGCCAGCAGCCAGGGTGGGGCCAACGTCCTGACTTTC. This gives the protein CASSQGGANVLTF. The genes are TRBV7-3 and TRBJ2-6, with D maybe TRBD1 (5 bases). CDR3 length equals 13 residues. Germline values: CDR1 SGHTA, CDR2 FQGTGA. V lost 5 bases, J lost 3 bases, and 5 bases lay in between. Variable domain in full (rest from reference TRBV7-3 and TRBJ2-6): GAGVSQTPSNKVTEKGKYVELRCDPISGHTALYWYRQSLGQGPEFLIYFQGTGAADDSGLPNDRFFAVRPEGSVSTLKIQRTERGDSAVYLCASSQGGANVLTFGAGSRLTVL.

This chain joins TRBV7-9 and TRBJ1-2; TRBD1 matches at 11 bases. V dropped 4 bases and J dropped 2; count of bases not matched to a gene: 9. The CDR3 covers 17 residues. CDR1 and CDR2 (germline): SEHNR, FQNEAQ (reference sequence). The chain's CDR3 is CASSSIPGQGGNYGYTF. In DNA form, the CDR3 reads TGTGCCAGCAGCTCAATTCCGGGACAGGGGGGGAACTATGGCTACACCTTC. The full variable domain, its missing parts supplied by reference TRBV7-9 and TRBJ1-2, is DTGVSQNPRHKITKRGQNVTFRCDPISEHNRLYWYRQTLGQGPEFLTYFQNEAQLEKSRLLSDRFSAERPKGSFSTLEIQRTEQGDSAMYLCASSSIPGQGGNYGYTFGSGTRLTVV.

CDR3 bases: TGTGCCAGCAGCGTCTCTAGCGGGTACAATGAGCAGTTCTTC. This sequence encodes CASSVSSGYNEQFF. V and J are TRBV5-5 and TRBJ2-1, with TRBD2 matching 8 bases. The V and J ends lost 4 bases and 4 bases, in that order; junction bases with no gene match: 4. This CDR3 is 14 amino acids long. Germline V gives CDR1 SGHKS, CDR2 YYEKEE (reference sequence).

The rearrangement joins TRBV5-4 to TRBJ1-1; possible D gene TRBD1, 6 bases. Germline lookup yields CDR1 SGHNT and CDR2 YYREEE (reference sequence). This CDR3 is 17 amino acids long. Trimming left V 4 bases short and J 5 bases short, with 24 bases between. For the CDR3, the DNA is TGTGCCAGCAGCAAAGACCTGAACCGACAGGCAGCTACTGAAGCTTTCTTT. As protein: CASSKDLNRQAATEAFF.

The V call is TRBV27, the J call TRBJ2-6; D might be TRBD2 (6 bases). CDR3 length: 16 amino acids. The V gene lost 4 bases and the J gene lost 0 bases, with 10 bases spanning the gap. Germline assignment: CDR1 MNHEY and CDR2 SMNVEV (reference sequence). CDR3 sequence: CASSSSGGSGANVLTF. In DNA, the CDR3 is TGTGCCAGCAGTTCCTCCGGGGGCTCTGGGGCCAACGTCCTGACTTTC.

The rearrangement uses TRBV4-1 and TRBJ2-7, with TRBD1 identical over 7 bases. V shed 1 base and J 2 bases; nucleotides not matched to a gene: 5. Germline CDR1 and CDR2: MGHRA and YSYEKL. The CDR3 runs 15 residues. The DNA for the CDR3 is TGCGCCAGCAGCCAAGGGGCAGGGGGACCCTACGAGCAGTACTTC. It encodes CASSQGAGGPYEQYF.

The gene calls are TRBV7-9 and TRBJ1-4, with D uncertain. Trimming removed 2 bases at V and 1 base at J, with 11 bases between. Germline values: CDR1 SEHNR, CDR2 FQNEAQ (reference sequence). The CDR3 runs 16 residues. CDR3 amino acids: CASSLIHPGTNEKLFF. The DNA for the CDR3 is TGTGCCAGCAGCTTAATTCACCCGGGAACTAATGAAAAACTGTTTTTT.

The chain carries TRBV27 and TRBJ2-1; 10 nucleotides align to TRBD2. Germline V gives CDR1 MNHEY, CDR2 SMNVEV (reference sequence). J gave up 8 bases and V 5 bases, and 15 bases lay outside the gene matches. This CDR3 comprises 17 residues. The CDR3: CASSLPPGLAIVHEQFF. As DNA, the CDR3 is TGTGCCAGCAGTCTCCCACCGGGACTAGCGATTGTACATGAGCAGTTCTTC.

This chain uses TRBV7-9 with TRBJ2-2; maybe TRBD2 (6 bases). CDR1 and CDR2 (germline): SEHNR, FQNEAQ (reference sequence). The CDR3 is made up of 12 amino acids. The V end was cut by 11 bases, the J end by 6 bases, with 13 bases between. The CDR3: CAGTRGAGELFF. CDR3 in DNA: TGTGCCGGAACTCGCGGGGCCGGGGAGCTGTTTTTT.

The chain recombines TRBV7-6 with TRBJ1-2; D is unclear. In germline, CDR1 is SGHVS, CDR2 FNYEAQ. Trimming pared 3 bases from V and 6 bases from J, leaving 11 bases between. The CDR3 has 13 amino acids. The CDR3 here is CASSFLRLDGYTF. CDR3 bases: TGTGCCAGCAGCTTTCTACGGTTGGATGGCTACACCTTC. Based on the CDR3 plus reference TRBV7-6 and TRBJ1-2, the full variable domain is GAGVSQSPRYKVTKRGQDVALRCDPISGHVSLYWYRQALGQGPEFLTYFNYEAQQDKSGLPNDRFSAERPEGSISTLTIQRTEQRDSAMYRCASSFLRLDGYTFGSGTRLTVV.

The V and J genes are TRBV4-1 and TRBJ2-7; 9 nucleotides align to TRBD2. The CDR3 is 18 residues long. Germline V lookup: CDR1 MGHRA, CDR2 YSYEKL. With 1 base clipped from V and 1 base from J, the junction kept 11 bases outside the gene matches. The CDR3 spells CASSQAPPSGRWSYEQYF. DNA of the CDR3: TGCGCCAGCAGCCAAGCCCCTCCGAGCGGGAGGTGGTCCTACGAGCAGTACTTC.